A selection of T cell receptor beta chains follows, all from one sample in a study of T cell responses to AZD1222 COVID-19 vaccine. TCRdb keeps only in-frame clones here, not all; method: immunoSEQ multiplex PCR. The profile covers more than 70,000 clones, with about nine tenths appearing a single time and 3.3% taken by the ten largest. Here the sequenced sample was peripheral blood, taken 28 days after the second AZD1222 dose. The receptor source for this set is an adult who received the AZD1222 COVID-19 vaccine. Each CDR3 is given with its conserved first and last residue. A D gene is named only where the DNA matches it firmly. Expanded clones get a size class; other rows say once, few or many, or leave the size out.

>TRBV11-3|.|TRBJ1-3|.
TGTGCCAGCAGGGACGGGTCCTATGCCACCATATATTTT
CASRDGSYATIYF
>TRBV9|few|TRBJ1-6|TRBD1
TGTGCCAGCAGCGGTGGGACAGGGGGGCTCAGAGACTCACCCCTCCACTTT
CASSGGTGGLRDSPLHF
>TRBV4-1|.|TRBJ2-7|TRBD2
TGCGCCAGCAGCCAAGGGCTAGCGGGGGGTCCAGGTATCTACGAGCAGTACTTC
CASSQGLAGGPGIYEQYF
>TRBV7-3|.|TRBJ2-1|TRBD1
TGTGCCAGCAGCTTAGGGCCCGGACAGGAGGTCGATGAGCAGTTCTTC
CASSLGPGQEVDEQFF
>TRBV7-8|.|TRBJ1-6|.
TGTGCCAGCAGCTTAGACGGTTTCCTGAATTCACCCCTCCACTTT
CASSLDGFLNSPLHF
>TRBV24-1|.|TRBJ1-2|.
TGTGCCACCAGTGTAACAGGGAGCAATGGCTACACCTTC
CATSVTGSNGYTF
>TRBV7-9|.|TRBJ1-2|.
TGTGCCAGCAGCTCCGGACCTCAGGGTGGCTACACCTTC
CASSSGPQGGYTF
>TRBV6-5|.|TRBJ2-1|TRBD2
TGTGCCAGCAGGAAAGGGACTAGCGGGAGCTATGAGCAGTTCTTC
CASRKGTSGSYEQFF
>TRBV6-1|.|TRBJ2-6|.
TGTGCCAGCAGTGAGGGGAGTCCTGGGGCCAACGTCCTGACTTTC
CASSEGSPGANVLTF
>TRBV25-1|.|TRBJ2-7|.
TGTGCCAGCAGTCACGGATCGAATCGGGCCTGGGACTACGAGCAGTACTTC
CASSHGSNRAWDYEQYF
>TRBV27|.|TRBJ1-2|TRBD1
TGTGCCAGCAGTCAAGGACAGGGGGGCTCTGGGTATGGCTACACCTTC
CASSQGQGGSGYGYTF
>TRBV12-3/TRBV12-4|.|TRBJ1-2|.
TGTGCCAGCAGCCCCGGATTAGTCTATGGCTACACCTTC
CASSPGLVYGYTF
>TRBV2|.|TRBJ1-4|.
TGTGCCAGCAGTGTCGGAGGTAATAATGAAAAACTGTTTTTT
CASSVGGNNEKLFF
>TRBV6-5|.|TRBJ2-5|TRBD1
TGTGCCAGCAGTTTCAACCACAGGGGAGCGCCAGAGACCCAGTACTTC
CASSFNHRGAPETQYF
>TRBV6-5|.|TRBJ2-6|.
TGTGCCAGCAGTTACGCCGTCTCTGGGGCCAACGTCCTGACTTTC
CASSYAVSGANVLTF
>TRBV5-1|.|TRBJ2-3|.
TGCGCCAGCAGCTTGGGGGATACGCAGTATTTT
CASSLGDTQYF
>TRBV7-2|.|TRBJ2-7|.
TGTGCCTCACAAAGGGGGGGGCTCTACGAGCAGTACTTC
CASQRGGLYEQYF